This TCR beta chain appears in the sequencing data of a study of human T cells and chemical hapten exposure. Whole-study findings and limits: With DPC sensitization, TCRs exceeding 1 in 1000 frequency showed no change. Significantly greater numbers of large CDR3 similarity clusters came from expanded TCRs than from controls.

Original methodology: Ranging from about 23,224 to 750,000, TCR counts per sample had a median value of around 100,000. TCRdb processed the RACE reads anew with MiXCR; each CDR3 protein has one entry. These V and J calls originate from TCRdb's pipeline instead of the authors' own analysis. Seen here are under 90,000 distinct CDR3 sequences, 8% to 10% observed once, and the top ten hold around 4%. The CDR3 sequence is 19 residues long. Trimming cost V 1 base and J 0 bases, with 19 bases left between them. Time point described: pre-sensitization, week 0. Treatment specified: therapeutic diphenylcyclopropenone sensitization with weekly scalp DPC. Worth noting for this clonotype: Its antigen is unknown.

This rearrangement joins TRBV12-3 or TRBV12-4 to TRBJ2-4; D is tentatively TRBD1 or TRBD2 (6 bases each). The sequence was obtained from a woman in her thirties or forties with alopecia areata. Some clones in this sample may be carry-over from other donors' samples. The sequenced sample was whole blood, obtained in connection with sensitization to the hapten diphenylcyclopropenone (DPC). The CDR3 nucleotides read TGTGCCAGCAGTTTAGATCCAAGGGGGGTAGTACTAGCCAAAAACATTCAGTACTTC. Translation gives CASSLDPRGVVLAKNIQYF.